This TCR beta chain was profiled in a study of blood T cell repertoires in COVID-19. The authors' processing: Reference gene primer amplification gave nucleated cell count estimates. Data came from immunoSEQ multiplex PCR; TCRdb stores just in-frame clones and leaves some out. V and J calls and clone size follow that table, whereas D and trimming were derived from the DNA. Seen here are some 230,000 clones, roughly 84% observed once, and the top ten hold around 0.96%. CDR1 is MDHEN, CDR2 SYDVKM, per germline. V lost 6 bases to trimming and J lost 4 bases, with 16 bases between them. The CDR3 loop spans 14 amino acids.

V gene TRBV28 combines with J gene TRBJ2-7, with D perhaps matching TRBD1 (6 bases). Sequenced material: peripheral blood. This clonotype was obtained from a man aged 35-49 years with acute or convalescent COVID-19. For the CDR3, the DNA is TGTGCCAGCAGGTGGGGGCAGGGTAGGTACGAGCAGTACTTC. Its protein is CASRWGQGRYEQYF.